This entry features one T cell receptor beta chain sequence. The CDR3 spans 15 residues. The germline gives CDR1 SGHTA, CDR2 FQGNSA. The V and J ends lost 3 bases and 5 bases respectively, with 14 bases between them. These data originate in a study of blood T cell repertoires in COVID-19. The overall study: Sites in the United States, Italy and Spain provided acute and convalescent COVID-19 samples. PBMCs, B-cell-depleted T cells, or T cells were the source of the cDNA or gDNA that made up the material.

Sequencing was performed with immunoSEQ multiplex PCR; in TCRdb, only in-frame clones are kept and a portion is missing. The table has some 260,000 clones, about 90% seen once. Everyone who took part was roughly 18 to 100 years old, and they came from about 25 US areas. Participant reports of clinical history set cohort assignment. The sequence was obtained from a woman aged 25-40 years with acute COVID-19. Sequencing was performed on PBMCs or T cells enriched from blood (not recorded which). The chain recombines TRBV7-2 with TRBJ2-1; weak D call: TRBD2 (6 bases). DNA of the CDR3: TGTGCCAGCAGCTTGCGGGGTTTCCCGGACAATGAGCAGTTCTTC. It is translated as CASSLRGFPDNEQFF. Drawing the rest from reference TRBV7-2 and TRBJ2-1, the complete variable domain is GAGVSQSPSNKVTEKGKDVELRCDPISGHTALYWYRQSLGQGLEFLIYFQGNSAPDKSGLPSDRFSAERTGGSVSTLTIQRTQQEDSAVYLCASSLRGFPDNEQFFGPGTRLTVL.